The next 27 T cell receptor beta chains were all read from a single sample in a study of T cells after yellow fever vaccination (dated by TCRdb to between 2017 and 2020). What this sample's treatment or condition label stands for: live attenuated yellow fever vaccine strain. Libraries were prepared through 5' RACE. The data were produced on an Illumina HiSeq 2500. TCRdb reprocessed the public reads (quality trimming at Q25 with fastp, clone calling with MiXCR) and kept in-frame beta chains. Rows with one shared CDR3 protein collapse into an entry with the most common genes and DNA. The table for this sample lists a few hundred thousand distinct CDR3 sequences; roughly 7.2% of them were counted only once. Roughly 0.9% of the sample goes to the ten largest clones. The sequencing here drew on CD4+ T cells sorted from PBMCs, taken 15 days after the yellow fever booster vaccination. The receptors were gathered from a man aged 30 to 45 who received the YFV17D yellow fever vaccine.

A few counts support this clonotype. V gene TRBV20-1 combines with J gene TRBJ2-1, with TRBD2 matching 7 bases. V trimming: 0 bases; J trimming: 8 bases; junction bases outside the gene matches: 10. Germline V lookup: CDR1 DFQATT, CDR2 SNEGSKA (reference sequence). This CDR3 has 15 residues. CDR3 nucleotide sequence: TGCAGTGCTAGAGATATTGTAGCGGGTATGGATGAGCAGTTCTTC. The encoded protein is CSARDIVAGMDEQFF.

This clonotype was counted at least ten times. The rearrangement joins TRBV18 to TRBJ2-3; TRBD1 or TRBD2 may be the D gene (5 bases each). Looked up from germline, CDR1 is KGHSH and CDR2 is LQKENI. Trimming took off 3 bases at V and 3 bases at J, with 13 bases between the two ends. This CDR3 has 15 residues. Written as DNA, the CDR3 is TGTGCCAGCTCACCTGACGGGACGGGGACAGATACGCAGTATTTT. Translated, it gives CASSPDGTGTDTQYF.

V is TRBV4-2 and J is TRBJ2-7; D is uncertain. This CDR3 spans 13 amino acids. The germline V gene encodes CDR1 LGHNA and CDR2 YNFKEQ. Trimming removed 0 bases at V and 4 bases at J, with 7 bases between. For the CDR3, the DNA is TGTGCCAGCAGCCAAGACTCCCCTTACGAGCAGTACTTC. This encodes CASSQDSPYEQYF.

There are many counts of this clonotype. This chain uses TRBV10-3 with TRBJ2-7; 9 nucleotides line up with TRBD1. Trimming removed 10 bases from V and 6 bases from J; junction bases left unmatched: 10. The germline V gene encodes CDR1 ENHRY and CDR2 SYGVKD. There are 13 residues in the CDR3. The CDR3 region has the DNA TGTGCCACCATGACAGGGGGTCTAGGCGAGCAGTACTTC. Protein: CATMTGGLGEQYF.

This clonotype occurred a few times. This CDR3 reads CASSYHTGPRGRETQYF. CDR3 DNA sequence: TGTGCCAGCAGTTACCACACAGGGCCGCGCGGGAGAGAGACCCAGTACTTC. The V gene is TRBV6-5, the J gene TRBJ2-5, with D possibly TRBD2 on 7 matching bases. The CDR3 length is 17 residues. Germline V gene data show CDR1 as MNHEY and CDR2 as SVGAGI. Trimming shortened V by 2 bases and J by 4 bases, and 20 bases separated the two germline ends.

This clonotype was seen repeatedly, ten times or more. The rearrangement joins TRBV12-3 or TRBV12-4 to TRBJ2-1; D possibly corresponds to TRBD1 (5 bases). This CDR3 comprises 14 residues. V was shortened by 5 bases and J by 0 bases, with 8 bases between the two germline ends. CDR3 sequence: CASSTGSSYNEQFF. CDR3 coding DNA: TGTGCCAGCAGTACAGGTAGCTCCTACAATGAGCAGTTCTTC.

CDR3 coding DNA: TGTGCCAGCAGCACGCGGACTAGCGGGAGGGTTGGGGCCAACGTCCTGACTTTC. Protein product: CASSTRTSGRVGANVLTF. The chain couples TRBV11-1 to TRBJ2-6; 15 nucleotides agree with TRBD2. Trimming cost V 5 bases and J 3 bases; bases outside gene matches: 5. This CDR3 is 18 amino acids long. CDR1 is SGHAT and CDR2 is FQDESV in the germline V gene (reference sequence).

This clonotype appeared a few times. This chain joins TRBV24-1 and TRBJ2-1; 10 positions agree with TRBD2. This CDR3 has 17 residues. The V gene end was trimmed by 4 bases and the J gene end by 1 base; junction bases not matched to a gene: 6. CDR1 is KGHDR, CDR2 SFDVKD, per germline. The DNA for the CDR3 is TGTGCCACCAGTGACCCTAGCGGGAGTAAATCCTACAATGAGCAGTTCTTC. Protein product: CATSDPSGSKSYNEQFF.

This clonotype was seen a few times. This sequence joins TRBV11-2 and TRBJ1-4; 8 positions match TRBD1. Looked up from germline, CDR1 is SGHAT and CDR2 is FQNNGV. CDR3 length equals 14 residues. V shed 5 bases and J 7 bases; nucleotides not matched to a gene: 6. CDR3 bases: TGTGCCAGCAGCGCCACACAGGGGGTTGAAAAACTGTTTTTT. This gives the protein CASSATQGVEKLFF. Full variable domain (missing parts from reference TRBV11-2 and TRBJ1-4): EAGVAQSPRYKIIEKRQSVAFWCNPISGHATLYWYQQILGQGPKLLIQFQNNGVVDDSQLPKDRFSAERLKGVDSTLKIQPAKLEDSAVYLCASSATQGVEKLFFGSGTQLSVL.

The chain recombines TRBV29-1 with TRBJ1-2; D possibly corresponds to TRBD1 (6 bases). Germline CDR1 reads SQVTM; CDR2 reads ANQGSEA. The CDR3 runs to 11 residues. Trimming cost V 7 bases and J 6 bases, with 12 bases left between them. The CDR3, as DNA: TGCAGCGGAGAGGGGGGGGATGGCTACACCTTC. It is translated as CSGEGGDGYTF.

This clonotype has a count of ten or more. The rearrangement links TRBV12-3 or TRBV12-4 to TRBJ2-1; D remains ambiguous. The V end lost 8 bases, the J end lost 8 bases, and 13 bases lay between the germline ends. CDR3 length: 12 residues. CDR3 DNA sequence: TGTGCCAGCCTCCAAGTGAGAGATGAGCAGTTCTTC. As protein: CASLQVRDEQFF.

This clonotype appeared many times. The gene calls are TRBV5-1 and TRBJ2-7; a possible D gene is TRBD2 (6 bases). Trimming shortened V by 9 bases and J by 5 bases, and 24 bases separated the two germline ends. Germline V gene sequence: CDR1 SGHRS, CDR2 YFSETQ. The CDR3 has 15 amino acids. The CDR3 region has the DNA TGCGCCACCCGGGTGTCGGGAGTCGAATACGACGAGCAGTACTTC. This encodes CATRVSGVEYDEQYF.

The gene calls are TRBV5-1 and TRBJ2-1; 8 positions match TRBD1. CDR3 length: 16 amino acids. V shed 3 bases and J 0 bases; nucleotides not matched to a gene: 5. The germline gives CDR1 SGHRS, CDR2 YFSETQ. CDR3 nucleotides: TGCGCCAGCAGCTGGACAGGGTCGAGCTCCTACAATGAGCAGTTCTTC. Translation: CASSWTGSSSYNEQFF.

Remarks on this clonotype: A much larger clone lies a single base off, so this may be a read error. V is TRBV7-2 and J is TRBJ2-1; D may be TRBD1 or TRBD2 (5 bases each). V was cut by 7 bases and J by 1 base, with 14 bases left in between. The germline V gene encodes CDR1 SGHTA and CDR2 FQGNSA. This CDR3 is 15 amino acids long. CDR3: CASTAGGRSYNEQFF. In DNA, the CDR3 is TGTGCCAGCACTGCTGGGGGAAGATCCTACAATGAGCAGTTCTTC.

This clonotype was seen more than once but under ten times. CDR3 loop: CSASNSAGGGKNIQYF. The CDR3 bases are TGCAGTGCTAGTAATTCGGCAGGAGGAGGGAAAAACATTCAGTACTTC. V and J are TRBV20-1 and TRBJ2-4; D might be TRBD2 (6 bases). V lost 3 bases and J 4 bases, leaving 19 bases between the germline ends. In germline, CDR1 is DFQATT, CDR2 SNEGSKA (reference sequence). The CDR3 is 16 residues long.

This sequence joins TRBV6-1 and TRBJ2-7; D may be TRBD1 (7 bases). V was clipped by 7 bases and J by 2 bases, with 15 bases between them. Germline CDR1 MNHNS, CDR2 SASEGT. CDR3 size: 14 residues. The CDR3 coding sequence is TGTGCCAGCACCAAGTCAGGGGGGACCTACGAGCAGTACTTC. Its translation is CASTKSGGTYEQYF.

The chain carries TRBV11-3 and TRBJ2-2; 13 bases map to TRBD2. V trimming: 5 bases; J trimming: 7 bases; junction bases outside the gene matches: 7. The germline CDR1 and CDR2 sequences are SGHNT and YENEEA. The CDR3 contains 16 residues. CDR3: CASSITSGRAGGELFF. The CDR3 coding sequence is TGTGCCAGCAGCATAACTAGCGGGAGGGCCGGCGGGGAGCTGTTTTTT.

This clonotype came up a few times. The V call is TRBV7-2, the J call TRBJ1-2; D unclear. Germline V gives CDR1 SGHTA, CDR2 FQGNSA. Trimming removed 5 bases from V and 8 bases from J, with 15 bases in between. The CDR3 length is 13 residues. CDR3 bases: TGTGCCAGCAGCCTCGAGAGGGAAGGAGGCTACACCTTC. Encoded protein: CASSLEREGGYTF.

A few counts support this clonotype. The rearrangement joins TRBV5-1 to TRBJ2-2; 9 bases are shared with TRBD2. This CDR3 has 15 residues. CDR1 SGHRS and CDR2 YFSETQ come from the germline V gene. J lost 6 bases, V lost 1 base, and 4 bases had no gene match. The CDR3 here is CASSLSLAGSGELFF. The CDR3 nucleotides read TGCGCCAGCAGCTTGAGTCTAGCGGGATCCGGGGAGCTGTTTTTT.

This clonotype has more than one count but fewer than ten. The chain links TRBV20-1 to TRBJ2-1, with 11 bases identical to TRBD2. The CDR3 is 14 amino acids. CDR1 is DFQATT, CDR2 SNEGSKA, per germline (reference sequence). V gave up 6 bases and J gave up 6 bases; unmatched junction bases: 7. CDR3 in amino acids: CSATLAGGINEQFF. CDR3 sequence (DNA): TGCAGTGCAACCCTAGCGGGAGGTATCAATGAGCAGTTCTTC.

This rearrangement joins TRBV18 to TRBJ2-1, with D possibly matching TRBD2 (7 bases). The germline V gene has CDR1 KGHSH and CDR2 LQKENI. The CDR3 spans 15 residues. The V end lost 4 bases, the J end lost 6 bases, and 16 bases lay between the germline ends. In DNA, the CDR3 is TGTGCCAGCTCACTCCAGGGCGGGGGCATCAATGAGCAGTTCTTC. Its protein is CASSLQGGGINEQFF.

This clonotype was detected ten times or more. The CDR3 loop reads CASSPREEGQYF. The CDR3 coding sequence is TGTGCCAGCTCACCACGGGAGGAGGGGCAGTACTTC. J is TRBJ2-7 and V is TRBV18; D is perhaps TRBD2 (6 bases). The CDR3 consists of 12 residues. Trimming took 1 base from V and 9 from J, leaving 10 bases between them. Germline-derived CDR1 and CDR2 are KGHSH and LQKENI.

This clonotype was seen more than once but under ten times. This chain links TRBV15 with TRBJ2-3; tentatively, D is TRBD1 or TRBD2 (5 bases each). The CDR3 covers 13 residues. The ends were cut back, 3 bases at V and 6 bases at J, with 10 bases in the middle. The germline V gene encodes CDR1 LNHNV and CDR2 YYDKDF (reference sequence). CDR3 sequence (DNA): TGTGCCACCAGCAGTGGGGGTGGGGATACGCAGTATTTT. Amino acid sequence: CATSSGGGDTQYF.

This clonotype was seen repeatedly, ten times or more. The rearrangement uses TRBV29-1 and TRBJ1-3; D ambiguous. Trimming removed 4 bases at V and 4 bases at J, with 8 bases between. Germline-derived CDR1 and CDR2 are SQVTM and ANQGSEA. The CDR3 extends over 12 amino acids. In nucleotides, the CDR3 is TGCAGCGTTGTTTCATCCGGAAACACCATATATTTT. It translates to CSVVSSGNTIYF. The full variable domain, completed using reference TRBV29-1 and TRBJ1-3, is SAVISQKPSRDICQRGTSLTIQCQVDSQVTMMFWYRQQPGQSLTLIATANQGSEATYESGFVIDKFPISRPNLTFSTLTVSNMSPEDSSIYLCSVVSSGNTIYFGEGSWLTVV.

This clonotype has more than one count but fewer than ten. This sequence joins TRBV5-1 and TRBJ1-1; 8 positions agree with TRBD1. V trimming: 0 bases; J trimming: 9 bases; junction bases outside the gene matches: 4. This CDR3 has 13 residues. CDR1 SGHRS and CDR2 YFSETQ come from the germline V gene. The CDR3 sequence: CASSLGQGWKAFF. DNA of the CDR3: TGCGCCAGCAGCTTGGGACAGGGGTGGAAAGCTTTCTTT.

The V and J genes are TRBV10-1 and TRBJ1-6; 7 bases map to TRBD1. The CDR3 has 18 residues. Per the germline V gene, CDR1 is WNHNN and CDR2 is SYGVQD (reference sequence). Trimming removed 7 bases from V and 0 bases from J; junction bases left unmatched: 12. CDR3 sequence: CASKIGQGGDSYNSPLHF. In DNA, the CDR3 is TGCGCCAGCAAAATCGGGCAGGGGGGAGACTCCTATAATTCACCCCTCCACTTT.

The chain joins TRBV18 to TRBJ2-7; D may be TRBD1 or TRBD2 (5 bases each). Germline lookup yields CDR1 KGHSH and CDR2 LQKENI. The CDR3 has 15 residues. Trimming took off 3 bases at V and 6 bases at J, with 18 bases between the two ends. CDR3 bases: TGTGCCAGCTCACCCGGGCTCCAGGGAGTGTCCGAGCAGTACTTC. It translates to CASSPGLQGVSEQYF.